This passage covers 21 T cell receptor beta chains from one sample sequenced in a study of PD-L1 blockade in urothelial cancer. Sequencing used immunoSEQ multiplex PCR; TCRdb keeps in-frame clones, though not all of them. The sample has 56,000 or so clones, around 84% seen once. The sample here was PBMCs, taken around atezolizumab (anti-PD-L1) treatment. These receptors came from a man aged 50-59 years with urothelial cancer.

This clone showed up just a few times. V is TRBV21-1 and J is TRBJ2-5; TRBD1, the table's D call, lacks a check against the DNA. TRBV21-1 is an annotated pseudogene. The CDR3 consists of 13 residues. This chain's CDR3 is CASSRQEQETQYF. The CDR3 nucleotides read TGTGCCAGCAGCAGACAGGAGCAAGAGACCCAGTACTTC.

The rearrangement uses TRBV5-1 and TRBJ2-2; the match to TRBD2 covers 8 bases. This CDR3 contains 15 residues. V shed 5 bases and J 6 bases; nucleotides not matched to a gene: 9. Germline loops: CDR1 SGHRS, CDR2 YFSETQ. The CDR3 DNA follows: TGCGCCAGCAGGTTCGGGACTAGGCAGGCCGGGGAGCTGTTTTTT. Protein: CASRFGTRQAGELFF. The full variable domain, rest sourced from reference TRBV5-1 and TRBJ2-2, is KAGVTQTPRYLIKTRGQQVTLSCSPISGHRSVSWYQQTPGQGLQFLFEYFSETQRNKGNFPGRFSGRQFSNSRSEMNVSTLELGDSALYLCASRFGTRQAGELFFGEGSRLTVL.

In its sample, this clone was seen a few times. The V gene is TRBV5-4, the J gene TRBJ2-7, with a tentative D call TRBD2 (6 bases). Germline V gene data show CDR1 as SGHNT and CDR2 as YYREEE (reference sequence). The V end lost 0 bases, the J end lost 3 bases, and 13 bases lay between the germline ends. The CDR3 has 15 amino acids. This CDR3 reads CASSLDGGGNYEQYF. The CDR3 nucleotides are TGTGCCAGCAGCTTGGATGGGGGAGGAAACTACGAGCAGTACTTC. The whole variable domain, remainder taken from reference TRBV5-4 and TRBJ2-7, is ETGVTQSPTHLIKTRGQQVTLRCSSQSGHNTVSWYQQALGQGPQFIFQYYREEENGRGNFPPRFSGLQFPNYSSELNVNALELDDSALYLCASSLDGGGNYEQYFGPGTRLTVT.

This rearrangement joins TRBV27 to TRBJ2-7; 9 nucleotides match TRBD2. Germline CDR1 is MNHEY and CDR2 is SMNVEV (reference sequence). The CDR3 has 16 residues. V shed 6 bases and J 6 bases; nucleotides not matched to a gene: 15. The CDR3 here is CASRDSSSGTTGEQYF. CDR3 sequence (DNA): TGTGCCAGCAGAGACTCATCTAGCGGGACGACAGGCGAGCAGTACTTC.

The chain couples TRBV19 to TRBJ2-3, with 7 bases matching TRBD1. From germline, CDR1 is LNHDA and CDR2 SQIVND (reference sequence). The CDR3 sequence is 16 residues long. After removal of 5 bases from V and 3 bases from J, the junction contained 11 bases not matched to a gene. The chain's CDR3 is CASSSDRFRDTDTQYF. The CDR3 nucleotides read TGTGCCAGTAGTTCGGACAGGTTCAGGGATACAGATACGCAGTATTTT. The full variable domain, rest sourced from reference TRBV19 and TRBJ2-3, is DGGITQSPKYLFRKEGQNVTLSCEQNLNHDAMYWYRQDPGQGLRLIYYSQIVNDFQKGDIAEGYSVSREKKESFPLTVTSAQKNPTAFYLCASSSDRFRDTDTQYFGPGTRLTVL.

The chain employs TRBV7-2 and TRBJ1-1; 7 bases agree with TRBD1. CDR3 length: 13 amino acids. V gave up 6 bases and J gave up 4 bases; unmatched junction bases: 5. Germline V gene data show CDR1 as SGHTA and CDR2 as FQGNSA. CDR3 in amino acids: CASSNRGSTEAFF. CDR3 DNA: TGTGCCAGCAGTAACAGGGGTTCCACTGAAGCTTTCTTT.

The gene calls are TRBV25-1 and TRBJ2-3, with 7 bases identical to TRBD2. This CDR3 region has 16 residues. Germline V gene sequence: CDR1 MGHDK, CDR2 SYGVNS. The V segment lost 1 base and the J segment 4 bases; nucleotides outside the gene matches: 8. The CDR3 bases are TGTGCCAGCAGTGAATCCTGGGGGAGGGCTCCAGATACGCAGTATTTT. This sequence encodes CASSESWGRAPDTQYF.

This clone was observed a few times. CDR3 DNA: TGTGCCAGCAGCGAGCAGGGACAGTTGAACACTGAAGCTTTCTTT. It yields the protein CASSEQGQLNTEAFF. This rearrangement joins TRBV9 to TRBJ1-1, with 7 bases fitting TRBD1. V was clipped by 3 bases and J by 0 bases; unmatched bases: 5. Per germline, CDR1 SGDLS and CDR2 YYNGEE. The CDR3 has 15 residues.

V and J are TRBV2 and TRBJ2-1, with a weak D call TRBD2 (5 bases). The CDR3 consists of 14 residues. V was pared by 6 bases and J by 0 bases, with 9 bases between. Germline V CDR1 and CDR2: SNHLY, FYNNEI. For the CDR3, the DNA is TGTGCCAGCAGACGCGGGTCCTCCTACAATGAGCAGTTCTTC. It encodes CASRRGSSYNEQFF.

This chain joins TRBV6-1 and TRBJ2-5; 8 nucleotides align to TRBD1. The CDR3 consists of 13 residues. The germline gives CDR1 MNHNS, CDR2 SASEGT. J gave up 7 bases and V 4 bases, and 5 bases lay outside the gene matches. CDR3 sequence (DNA): TGTGCCAGCAGTGGACAGGGGTTAGCGACCCAGTACTTC. The encoded protein is CASSGQGLATQYF.

The chain is built from TRBV27 and TRBJ2-3; 14 nucleotides line up with TRBD2. The V and J ends lost 6 bases and 8 bases, in that order; junction bases with no gene match: 4. Germline CDR1 MNHEY, CDR2 SMNVEV (reference sequence). The CDR3 is made up of 14 amino acids. DNA for the CDR3: TGTGCCAGCAGCCCGGGACTAGCGGGAGTTACGCAGTATTTT. It is translated as CASSPGLAGVTQYF.

CDR3 DNA sequence: TGTGCCAGCAGCCAAGCAACAGGGGGTTTTCGCTACACCTTC. This gives the protein CASSQATGGFRYTF. This rearrangement joins TRBV4-2 to TRBJ1-2; the match to TRBD1 covers 8 bases. V shed 1 base, J shed 9 bases, and the junction held 7 bases outside the gene matches. Germline CDR1 and CDR2: LGHNA and YNFKEQ. The CDR3 runs 14 residues.

The rearrangement joins TRBV5-1 to TRBJ1-1; a possible D gene is TRBD1 (6 bases). V was trimmed by 6 bases and J by 1 base, leaving 10 bases between them. In germline, CDR1 is SGHRS, CDR2 YFSETQ. The CDR3 has 13 residues. CDR3 sequence: CASTKQGNTEAFF. CDR3 in DNA: TGCGCCAGCACGAAACAGGGGAACACTGAAGCTTTCTTT. The whole variable domain, filled in from reference TRBV5-1 and TRBJ1-1, reads KAGVTQTPRYLIKTRGQQVTLSCSPISGHRSVSWYQQTPGQGLQFLFEYFSETQRNKGNFPGRFSGRQFSNSRSEMNVSTLELGDSALYLCASTKQGNTEAFFGQGTRLTVV.

The chain is built from TRBV7-3 and TRBJ1-1; weak D call: TRBD1 (5 bases). Germline V CDR1 and CDR2: SGHTA, FQGTGA. The CDR3 has 13 residues. V lost 5 bases and J lost 4, with 11 bases in between. The DNA of the CDR3 is TGTGCCAGCAGCGTCGGGAGGGGCACTGAAGCTTTCTTT. Amino acid sequence: CASSVGRGTEAFF.

The V gene is TRBV2, the J gene TRBJ1-4, with D tentatively TRBD1 (6 bases). V lost 6 bases, J lost 4 bases, and 12 bases lay in between. CDR3 size: 14 residues. Germline CDR1 and CDR2: SNHLY and FYNNEI. The CDR3 DNA reads as TGTGCCAGCAGGCCGACAGGAGGTAATGAAAAACTGTTTTTT. It codes for CASRPTGGNEKLFF.

The chain carries TRBV5-1 and TRBJ2-7; 9 bases match TRBD1. Germline CDR1 SGHRS, CDR2 YFSETQ. This CDR3 is 15 amino acids long. Unmatched junction bases numbered 11, after V lost 4 bases and J lost 6 bases. Here the CDR3 reads CASSLQGQGFTEQYF. CDR3 in DNA: TGCGCCAGCAGCCTACAGGGACAGGGCTTCACCGAGCAGTACTTC.

The CDR3: CASSFSVGRDMNTEAFF. In nucleotides, the CDR3 is TGCGCCAGCAGCTTCAGCGTGGGCAGGGACATGAACACTGAAGCTTTCTTT. This chain links TRBV5-1 with TRBJ1-1, with D possibly being TRBD1 (6 bases). The CDR3 covers 17 residues. With 2 bases removed from V and 0 bases from J, the gap between germline ends came to 17 bases. The germline gives CDR1 SGHRS, CDR2 YFSETQ.

This chain links TRBV5-1 with TRBJ2-3; 7 bases are shared with TRBD1. Germline lookup yields CDR1 SGHRS and CDR2 YFSETQ. Losses at the gene ends were 1 base for V and 0 bases for J; bases not matched to a gene: 5. The CDR3 loop spans 16 amino acids. CDR3 amino acids: CASSLPPTGSTDTQYF. The CDR3 nucleotides are TGCGCCAGCAGCTTGCCCCCGACAGGGAGCACAGATACGCAGTATTTT.

The chain employs TRBV28 and TRBJ2-7, with a weak D call TRBD2 (5 bases). This CDR3 contains 18 residues. Between the trimmed V and J ends, which lost 7 bases and 4 bases, there was a span of 29 bases. Germline CDR1 is MDHEN and CDR2 is SYDVKM. DNA of the CDR3: TGTGCCAGCAAAGCGGCAGATACATTTTCCTTTCTACGTTACGAGCAGTACTTC. Translation gives CASKAADTFSFLRYEQYF.

This chain uses TRBV5-1 with TRBJ2-5; 10 bases match TRBD2. The J segment lost 3 bases and the V segment lost 5 bases, leaving 4 bases of the junction unmatched. The CDR3 spans 14 residues. Germline assignment: CDR1 SGHRS and CDR2 YFSETQ. The CDR3 reads CASSRLAGEETQYF. The CDR3 nucleotides are TGCGCCAGCAGTCGTCTAGCGGGAGAAGAGACCCAGTACTTC.

The CDR3 spells CASSRASGSSPDTQYF. The CDR3 DNA is TGTGCCAGCAGTAGGGCTAGCGGGAGTAGTCCAGATACGCAGTATTTT. The chain couples TRBV6-4 to TRBJ2-3; the match to TRBD2 covers 10 bases. In germline, CDR1 is MRHNA, CDR2 SNTAGT. The CDR3 totals 16 residues. The J segment lost 4 bases and the V segment lost 5 bases, leaving 9 bases of the junction unmatched.